Shown below are 5 T cell receptor beta chains from a single sample sequenced in a study of Tregs in tolerant kidney transplant recipients. The repertoire was sequenced with immunoSEQ multiplex PCR; TCRdb's copy has only in-frame clones and lacks some. Its listing shows about 30,000 clones. This material consisted of CD8+ T cells from blood, taken before the transplant. These receptors all come from a human donor who received a combined kidney and bone marrow transplant.

Turning to this clone: Read sequence stops 3 residues before the CDR3 end, and the germline J gene provides the missing end. The genes are TRBV6-2 or TRBV6-3 and TRBJ1-1; a weak D match, TRBD1 (5 bases). Trimming removed 5 bases from V and 4 bases from J, with 14 bases in between. This CDR3 spans 14 amino acids. Germline V gene data show CDR1 as MNHEY and CDR2 as SVGEGT. This CDR3 is CASSTPTGPTEAFF. CDR3 DNA, as far as it was read: TGTGCCAGCAGTACCCCAACAGGACCCACTGAA.

Details on this clone: The read terminates 3 residues ahead of where the CDR3 ends, so the germline J gene completes it. The chain employs TRBV7-6 and TRBJ2-1; D uncertain. Between the trimmed V and J ends, which lost 4 bases and 8 bases, there was a span of 6 bases. This CDR3 comprises 11 residues. Looked up from germline, CDR1 is SGHVS and CDR2 is FNYEAQ. This CDR3 is CASSYGDEQFF. The part of the CDR3 DNA that was read is TGTGCCAGCAGCTACGGTGATGAG.

Note on this clone: Read sequence stops 3 residues before the CDR3 end, and the germline J gene provides the missing end. The chain joins TRBV19 to TRBJ1-2, with 8 bases lining up with TRBD1. CDR3 length equals 18 residues. Germline trimming cut 1 base from V and 7 bases from J; bases unmatched to any gene: 17. The germline V gene has CDR1 LNHDA and CDR2 SQIVND (reference sequence). CDR3 DNA, as far as it was read: TGTGCCAGTAGTATAGCCTGGGACAGGCCCCCGGAAGGGGTTGGC. Translated, it gives CASSIAWDRPPEGVG. The full CDR3 reads CASSIAWDRPPEGVGYTF.

In the case of this clone: The CDR3 extends 3 residues past the end of the read, so its final part is completed from the germline J gene. The chain has TRBV2 and TRBJ1-4, with 8 bases fitting TRBD1. Germline V gives CDR1 SNHLY, CDR2 FYNNEI. This CDR3 has 17 residues. Trimming cost V 4 bases and J 8 bases; bases outside gene matches: 15. The CDR3: CASSAIRTGLSDEKLFF. CDR3 DNA (partial): TGTGCCAGCAGTGCGATAAGGACAGGGCTCTCGGACGAAAAA.

Regarding this clone: Sequencing ends 3 residues short of the CDR3 end; the germline J gene provides the rest. The gene calls are TRBV11-2 and TRBJ2-1, with TRBD1 as a possible D gene (5 bases). The V gene lost 5 bases and the J gene lost 5 bases, with 16 bases spanning the gap. This CDR3 contains 15 residues. Germline V lookup: CDR1 SGHAT, CDR2 FQNNGV. The CDR3 protein is CASSPVVTGDNEQFF. Partial CDR3 DNA: TGTGCCAGCAGCCCGGTGGTAACAGGTGACAATGAG.